A single sample gave rise to the 9 T cell receptor beta chains below, sequenced in a study of blood T cell repertoires in COVID-19. Here immunoSEQ multiplex PCR was the method, and the copy in TCRdb shows in-frame clones only, minus some. The sample has approximately 10,000 clones; about four fifths are singletons. Sequencing was performed on peripheral blood. All receptors come from a man over 45 with active COVID-19.

V is TRBV4-1 and J is TRBJ2-1; 7 positions agree with TRBD1. Germline trimming cut 4 bases from V and 6 bases from J; bases unmatched to any gene: 9. The CDR3 runs to 15 residues. Per the germline V gene, CDR1 is MGHRA and CDR2 is YSYEKL. CDR3: CASSLGVAGGNEQFF. The CDR3 DNA is TGCGCCAGCAGCCTAGGAGTGGCAGGGGGCAATGAGCAGTTCTTC.

This sequence joins TRBV4-2 and TRBJ2-1; TRBD2 aligns across 8 bases. This CDR3 comprises 13 residues. CDR1 is LGHNA and CDR2 is YNFKEQ in the germline V gene. V shed 5 bases and J 11 bases; nucleotides not matched to a gene: 8. The CDR3 protein is CASSALTSVKQFF. The CDR3 bases are TGTGCCAGCAGCGCGTTGACTAGCGTAAAGCAGTTCTTC.

The genes are TRBV7-9 and TRBJ1-4; 7 bases map to TRBD1. The CDR3 spans 17 residues. V lost 5 bases and J lost 4; bases outside the gene matches: 13. Germline lookup yields CDR1 SEHNR and CDR2 FQNEAQ (reference sequence). The DNA of the CDR3 is TGTGCCAGCAGCCCAAACCCTCCGGGGACAGATAATGAAAAACTGTTTTTT. Translated: CASSPNPPGTDNEKLFF.

Only a few counts were recorded for this clone. The rearrangement links TRBV4-1 to TRBJ1-2, with D perhaps matching TRBD1 (5 bases). This CDR3 has 15 residues. Trimming removed 4 bases at V and 3 bases at J, with 15 bases between. The germline CDR1 and CDR2 sequences are MGHRA and YSYEKL. The CDR3 reads CASSPEGDYDYGYTF. The CDR3 nucleotides read TGCGCCAGCAGCCCGGAAGGGGATTATGACTATGGCTACACCTTC.

The chain recombines TRBV18 with TRBJ2-1; 9 bases agree with TRBD2. The CDR3 is 15 residues long. Trimming at V came to 5 bases and at J to 4 bases, leaving 6 bases not matched to a gene. Germline V lookup: CDR1 KGHSH, CDR2 LQKENI. CDR3 sequence reads: CASSAGGAPYNEQFF. In nucleotides, the CDR3 is TGTGCCAGCTCAGCGGGGGGGGCGCCGTACAATGAGCAGTTCTTC.

The chain couples TRBV13 to TRBJ2-2; a possible D gene is TRBD2 (6 bases). The CDR3 is made up of 15 amino acids. Germline V CDR1 and CDR2: PRHDT, FYEKMQ (reference sequence). With 4 bases removed from V and 6 bases from J, the gap between germline ends came to 15 bases. The CDR3, as DNA: TGTGCCAGCAGCTACCAAAGGGAGGCTGCCGGGGAGCTGTTTTTT. Translation gives CASSYQREAAGELFF.

The CDR3, as DNA: TGTGCCAGCAGTCCCCCTGGGAGCTCCTACGAGCAGTACTTC. Its translation is CASSPPGSSYEQYF. The V and J genes are TRBV6-2 or TRBV6-3 and TRBJ2-7, with D tentatively TRBD2 (5 bases). Germline-derived CDR1 and CDR2 are MNHEY and SVGEGT. This CDR3 spans 14 amino acids. V dropped 5 bases and J dropped 0 bases, with 11 bases sitting between them.

This clone is medium-sized in the sample. V is TRBV30 and J is TRBJ1-2, with D perhaps matching TRBD1 (6 bases). V was clipped by 2 bases and J by 7 bases, with 14 bases between them. This CDR3 has 13 amino acids. Germline values: CDR1 GTSNPN, CDR2 SVGIG (reference sequence). This CDR3 is CAWSPGDLGGYTF. Here the CDR3 DNA reads TGTGCCTGGAGTCCAGGGGATTTAGGTGGCTACACCTTC.

This chain connects TRBV5-6 to TRBJ2-7; D unclear. V lost 4 bases, J lost 1 base, and 6 bases lay in between. Germline V gene lookup returns CDR1 SGHDT and CDR2 YYEEEE. The CDR3 spans 12 residues. In DNA, the CDR3 is TGTGCCAGCAGCCCCGGGTCCTACGAGCAGTACTTC. This sequence encodes CASSPGSYEQYF.